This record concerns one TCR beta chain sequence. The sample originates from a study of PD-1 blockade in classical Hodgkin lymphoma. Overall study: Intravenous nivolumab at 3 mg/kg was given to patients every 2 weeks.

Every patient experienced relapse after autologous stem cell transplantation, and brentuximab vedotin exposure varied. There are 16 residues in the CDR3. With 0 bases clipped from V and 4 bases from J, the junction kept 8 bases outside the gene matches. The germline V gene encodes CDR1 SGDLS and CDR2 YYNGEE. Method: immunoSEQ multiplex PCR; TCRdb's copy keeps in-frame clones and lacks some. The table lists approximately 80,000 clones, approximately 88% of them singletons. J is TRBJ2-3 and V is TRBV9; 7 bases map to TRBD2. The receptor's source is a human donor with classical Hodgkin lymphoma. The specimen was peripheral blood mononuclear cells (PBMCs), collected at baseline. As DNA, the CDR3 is TGTGCCAGCAGCGTAGCCGGCCTAGCGGTGTCAGATACGCAGTATTTT. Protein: CASSVAGLAVSDTQYF.